These 31 T cell receptor beta chains share one sample of origin, sequenced in a study of blood T cell repertoires in COVID-19. TCRdb keeps only in-frame clones here, not all; method: immunoSEQ multiplex PCR. The profile shows roughly 78,000 clones, around 80% of them singletons. Sequenced: peripheral blood. All receptors come from a man aged 50-60 years with COVID-19, enrolled during active disease.

This clone turned up a few times. The chain employs TRBV9 and TRBJ2-2, with D possibly being TRBD2 (6 bases). Germline lookup yields CDR1 SGDLS and CDR2 YYNGEE. V lost 2 bases and J 5 bases, leaving 10 bases between the germline ends. This CDR3 spans 14 amino acids. This chain's CDR3 is CASSVGGITGELFF. Written as DNA, the CDR3 is TGTGCCAGCAGCGTTGGAGGGATTACCGGGGAGCTGTTTTTT.

V usage is TRBV13 and J usage is TRBJ2-4; D gene ambiguous. The CDR3 consists of 14 residues. Germline CDR1 reads PRHDT; CDR2 reads FYEKMQ (reference sequence). Trimming left V 2 bases short and J 4 bases short, with 9 bases between. The CDR3 DNA is TGTGCCAGCAGCTTATTCGGTCAAAAAAACATTCAGTACTTC. Translating gives CASSLFGQKNIQYF.

CDR3 protein: CATRRDRVNEQYF. CDR3 sequence (DNA): TGTGCCACCAGGCGGGACAGGGTAAACGAGCAGTACTTC. The V gene is TRBV6-5, the J gene TRBJ2-7, with 9 bases identical to TRBD1. CDR1 and CDR2 (germline): MNHEY, SVGAGI. V lost 10 bases and J lost 5; bases outside the gene matches: 9. This CDR3 region has 13 residues.

The rearrangement links TRBV5-6 to TRBJ1-6; tentative D call: TRBD1 (6 bases). CDR1 is SGHDT and CDR2 is YYEEEE in the germline V gene. This CDR3 has 15 residues. V lost 1 base and J 8 bases, leaving 13 bases between the germline ends. CDR3 sequence reads: CASSLTAGVHSPLHF. In nucleotides, the CDR3 is TGTGCCAGCAGCTTGACGGCAGGGGTTCATTCACCCCTCCACTTT. The full variable domain, completed using reference TRBV5-6 and TRBJ1-6, is DAGVTQSPTHLIKTRGQQVTLRCSPKSGHDTVSWYQQALGQGPQFIFQYYEEEERQRGNFPDRFSGHQFPNYSSELNVNALLLGDSALYLCASSLTAGVHSPLHFGNGTRLTVT.

CDR3 protein: CASSPRGSSYEQYF. Here the CDR3 DNA reads TGCGCCAGCAGCCCAAGAGGGAGCTCCTACGAGCAGTACTTC. This chain uses TRBV5-1 with TRBJ2-7; tentative D call: TRBD2 (5 bases). The length of the CDR3 is 14 residues. Germline CDR1 SGHRS, CDR2 YFSETQ. Trimming cost V 4 bases and J 0 bases, with 11 bases left between them.

The gene calls are TRBV5-1 and TRBJ1-2; D gene unclear. Germline assignment: CDR1 SGHRS and CDR2 YFSETQ. The V and J ends lost 0 bases and 7 bases respectively, with 16 bases between them. This CDR3 comprises 15 residues. The CDR3 sequence is CASSLAGDSSSGYTF. CDR3 sequence (DNA): TGCGCCAGCAGCTTGGCCGGTGATTCGTCGTCTGGCTACACCTTC.

The chain joins TRBV7-9 to TRBJ2-7; 7 bases are shared with TRBD2. The CDR3 runs 15 residues. The junction had 8 bases not matched to a gene; V was cut back by 4 bases and J by 2 bases. Germline CDR1 and CDR2: SEHNR and FQNEAQ (reference sequence). CDR3 nucleotide sequence: TGTGCCAGCAGCTCCCCGACTAGCCGGGCCTACGAGCAGTACTTC. Residues: CASSSPTSRAYEQYF.

The V call is TRBV3-1 (or the pseudogene TRBV3-2), the J call TRBJ2-3; a possible D gene is TRBD2 (6 bases). This CDR3 region has 14 residues. CDR1 is LGHDT and CDR2 is YNNKEL in the germline V gene (reference sequence). V lost 3 bases and J 3 bases, leaving 10 bases between the germline ends. The CDR3 is CASSQGGPTDTQYF. CDR3 coding DNA: TGTGCCAGCAGCCAGGGGGGTCCGACAGATACGCAGTATTTT.

The J gene is TRBJ2-1, the V gene TRBV7-8; D might be TRBD2 (5 bases). This CDR3 is built from 13 residues. Trimming removed 4 bases at V and 7 bases at J, with 11 bases between. Germline V gene lookup returns CDR1 SGHVS and CDR2 FQNEAQ. CDR3 region: CASSSVRGNEQFF. CDR3 nucleotides: TGTGCCAGCAGCTCCGTACGAGGGAATGAGCAGTTCTTC.

This clone has only one observation. The chain combines TRBV20-1 with TRBJ2-7, with D possibly TRBD2 on 6 matching bases. The CDR3 is made up of 13 amino acids. Between the trimmed V and J ends, which lost 3 bases and 7 bases, there was a span of 16 bases. Germline-derived CDR1 and CDR2 are DFQATT and SNEGSKA (reference sequence). CDR3 region: CSASSSGQREQYF. The CDR3 nucleotides read TGCAGTGCTAGTTCCAGCGGGCAGAGGGAGCAGTACTTC.

The V and J genes are TRBV6-2 or TRBV6-3 and TRBJ1-1; D perhaps matches TRBD1 (5 bases). The V end lost 5 bases, the J end lost 1 base, and 11 bases lay between the germline ends. The CDR3 runs to 14 residues. Germline V gives CDR1 MNHEY, CDR2 SVGEGT. For the CDR3, the DNA is TGTGCCAGCAGTGCTGGGGCACAGAACACTGAAGCTTTCTTT. It translates to CASSAGAQNTEAFF.

V is TRBV5-4 and J is TRBJ1-4; TRBD1 aligns across 7 bases. Germline trimming cut 0 bases from V and 4 bases from J; bases unmatched to any gene: 6. The CDR3 totals 16 residues. In germline, CDR1 is SGHNT, CDR2 YYREEE (reference sequence). This CDR3 reads CASSLATGTDNEKLFF. DNA for the CDR3: TGTGCCAGCAGCTTGGCGACCGGGACAGATAATGAAAAACTGTTTTTT.

The chain is built from TRBV7-3 and TRBJ2-3; D is undetermined. Trimming shortened V by 3 bases and J by 4 bases, and 8 bases separated the two germline ends. Germline CDR1 and CDR2: SGHTA and FQGTGA. This CDR3 contains 13 residues. CDR3 in amino acids: CASSFRSSDTQYF. The CDR3 DNA sequence: TGTGCCAGCAGCTTTCGGAGTTCAGATACGCAGTATTTT.

The rearrangement joins TRBV9 to TRBJ1-2; 7 bases align to TRBD1. Germline lookup yields CDR1 SGDLS and CDR2 YYNGEE. This CDR3 is built from 12 residues. The V gene end was trimmed by 0 bases and the J gene end by 8 bases; junction bases not matched to a gene: 1. This CDR3 is CASSVGQGGYTF. The CDR3 coding sequence is TGTGCCAGCAGCGTAGGACAGGGAGGCTACACCTTC.

This chain links TRBV12-3 or TRBV12-4 with TRBJ2-7; D not certain. V shed 1 base and J shed 4 bases, with 8 bases lying between them. The CDR3 runs to 13 residues. This CDR3 reads CASSLGQKYEQYF. The CDR3, as DNA: TGTGCCAGCAGTTTAGGACAAAAATACGAGCAGTACTTC.

The rearrangement uses TRBV19 and TRBJ1-4, with a weak D call TRBD1 (5 bases). The CDR3 spans 15 residues. Germline V gene lookup returns CDR1 LNHDA and CDR2 SQIVND (reference sequence). V was shortened by 8 bases and J by 3 bases, with 16 bases between the two germline ends. DNA for the CDR3: TGTGCCAGTCGAAACAGGCCCGAAGCTAATGAAAAACTGTTTTTT. This encodes CASRNRPEANEKLFF. The whole variable domain, remainder taken from reference TRBV19 and TRBJ1-4, is DGGITQSPKYLFRKEGQNVTLSCEQNLNHDAMYWYRQDPGQGLRLIYYSQIVNDFQKGDIAEGYSVSREKKESFPLTVTSAQKNPTAFYLCASRNRPEANEKLFFGSGTQLSVL.

The chain recombines TRBV7-3 with TRBJ2-3; 7 bases agree with TRBD2. With V trimmed by 2 bases and J by 3 bases, 2 bases remained unmatched. Germline V gene data show CDR1 as SGHTA and CDR2 as FQGTGA. The CDR3 spans 14 residues. The CDR3 loop is CASSLAGVTDTQYF. In DNA form, the CDR3 reads TGTGCCAGCAGCTTAGCGGGAGTGACAGATACGCAGTATTTT.

V usage is TRBV3-1 (or the pseudogene TRBV3-2) and J usage is TRBJ2-3, with a weak D call TRBD2 (5 bases). Germline V gene sequence: CDR1 LGHDT, CDR2 YNNKEL (reference sequence). This CDR3 is built from 16 residues. V lost 5 bases and J lost 3, with 18 bases in between. CDR3 nucleotides: TGTGCCAGCAGCGCCCCGGGGAGTGGCCTTACAGATACGCAGTATTTT. This translates into CASSAPGSGLTDTQYF.

The gene calls are TRBV19 and TRBJ1-3; no reliable D call. This CDR3 has 15 residues. Between the trimmed V and J ends, which lost 3 bases and 4 bases, there was a span of 13 bases. Germline CDR1 reads LNHDA; CDR2 reads SQIVND (reference sequence). Here the CDR3 DNA reads TGTGCCAGTAGTATTAGCTACCTGGAAGGAAACACCATATATTTT. This codes for CASSISYLEGNTIYF.

The chain recombines TRBV25-1 with TRBJ2-5, with D tentatively TRBD2 (6 bases). Deletions cut 1 base from V and 9 bases from J, with 12 bases between. The germline V gene has CDR1 MGHDK and CDR2 SYGVNS. This CDR3 has 13 amino acids. CDR3 DNA sequence: TGTGCCAGCAGTGAATGGGGGGTGGGGTCCCAGTACTTC. Translating it yields CASSEWGVGSQYF.

The CDR3 nucleotides read TGTGCCAGCAAAATGGGAGGGTACACTGAAGCTTTCTTT. It encodes CASKMGGYTEAFF. The V call is TRBV6-5, the J call TRBJ1-1; D unclear. V was cut by 7 bases and J by 3 bases, with 12 bases left in between. CDR1 MNHEY and CDR2 SVGAGI come from the germline V gene. The CDR3 is 13 amino acids.

The rearrangement uses TRBV5-5 and TRBJ2-3; 7 positions agree with TRBD2. The germline V gene encodes CDR1 SGHKS and CDR2 YYEKEE (reference sequence). After removal of 0 bases from V and 1 base from J, the junction contained 11 bases not matched to a gene. The CDR3 is 18 amino acids. In DNA, the CDR3 is TGTGCCAGCAGCTTGGGTTGGGTTGGCGGGAGACGCACAGATACGCAGTATTTT. This codes for CASSLGWVGGRRTDTQYF.

V gene TRBV19 combines with J gene TRBJ2-5; TRBD2 agrees at 7 bases. Germline values: CDR1 LNHDA, CDR2 SQIVND (reference sequence). The ends lost 7 bases at V and 0 bases at J; junction bases unmatched: 8. The CDR3 loop spans 15 amino acids. CDR3 bases: TGTGCCAGTATCTCGTGGGAGGGGTACCAAGAGACCCAGTACTTC. Translating it yields CASISWEGYQETQYF.

The rearrangement uses TRBV11-2 and TRBJ1-1; TRBD1 matches 9 bases. This CDR3 spans 14 amino acids. After removal of 7 bases from V and 1 base from J, the junction contained 4 bases not matched to a gene. CDR1 and CDR2 from the germline V gene are SGHAT and FQNNGV. For the CDR3, the DNA is TGTGCCAGCACCACAGGGGGCTCGAACACTGAAGCTTTCTTT. It specifies CASTTGGSNTEAFF.

In its sample, this clone was seen many times. This rearrangement joins TRBV29-1 to TRBJ1-2; a weak D match, TRBD1 (6 bases). Trimming left V 6 bases short and J 3 bases short, with 11 bases between. This CDR3 is 12 amino acids long. The germline gives CDR1 SQVTM, CDR2 ANQGSEA. CDR3 bases: TGCAGCGTCCCGGACAGAGACTATGGCTACACCTTC. It specifies CSVPDRDYGYTF.

The chain couples TRBV19 to TRBJ2-3; a weak D match, TRBD1 (6 bases). Germline CDR1 reads LNHDA; CDR2 reads SQIVND (reference sequence). The CDR3 has 14 amino acids. Deletions cut 4 bases from V and 2 bases from J, with 10 bases between. The CDR3 coding sequence is TGTGCCAGTAGTACCGGGACATACACAGATACGCAGTATTTT. It specifies CASSTGTYTDTQYF.

This clone was counted between two and nine times. The CDR3 nucleotides read TGTGCCAGCAGTCTCCGGATACAGGGCGTCGCTGAAGCTTTCTTT. Translation gives CASSLRIQGVAEAFF. The rearrangement joins TRBV28 to TRBJ1-1; D possibly corresponds to TRBD1 (6 bases). Per the germline V gene, CDR1 is MDHEN and CDR2 is SYDVKM. This CDR3 is 15 amino acids long. Trimming removed 5 bases from V and 6 bases from J, with 19 bases in between.

This clone came up a few times. The chain has TRBV28 and TRBJ2-7, with 8 bases aligning to TRBD2. Germline V CDR1 and CDR2: MDHEN, SYDVKM. The CDR3 loop spans 17 amino acids. The J segment lost 4 bases and the V segment lost 5 bases, leaving 16 bases of the junction unmatched. The CDR3 DNA is TGTGCCAGCAGTCTAAGACCCCTAATGGGCGGGAGGTACGAGCAGTACTTC. Translating gives CASSLRPLMGGRYEQYF.

CDR3 DNA: TGTGCCAGCAACTCTGCCCAGCGGGACAGGGATGAGCAGTTCTTC. Translated, it gives CASNSAQRDRDEQFF. The chain joins TRBV6-5 to TRBJ2-1; 9 nucleotides agree with TRBD1. Trimming cost V 7 bases and J 8 bases; bases outside gene matches: 12. The CDR3 is made up of 15 amino acids. The germline V gene has CDR1 MNHEY and CDR2 SVGAGI.

This clone has more than one count but fewer than ten. The CDR3 loop reads CASSLGQDEAFF. The CDR3 region has the DNA TGTGCCAGCAGCTTAGGGCAGGATGAAGCTTTCTTT. The chain carries TRBV7-9 and TRBJ1-1; D gene uncertain. V was pared by 1 base and J by 7 bases, with 7 bases between. This CDR3 is 12 amino acids long. Germline assignment: CDR1 SEHNR and CDR2 FQNEAQ (reference sequence).

The chain carries TRBV10-3 and TRBJ1-2; TRBD1 matches 9 bases. The germline V gene has CDR1 ENHRY and CDR2 SYGVKD. This CDR3 spans 12 amino acids. The V and J ends lost 8 bases and 7 bases, in that order; junction bases with no gene match: 5. CDR3 sequence (DNA): TGTGCCATCGGGGGGACAGGGACTGGCTACACCTTC. Amino acids: CAIGGTGTGYTF.